This T cell receptor (beta chain) is from a study of T cells in Graves' hyperthyroidism and ophthalmopathy. Study outcomes and limitations: Most expanded thyroid clonotypes above 0.001 also appeared in blood.

The CDR3 regions of TCR beta were amplified from RNA transcripts. A first-round RT-PCR of the TCR CDR3 used the HTBI primer set. TCRdb independently ran MiXCR on the multiplex PCR reads; one entry per CDR3 protein. There are around 570,000 distinct CDR3 sequences in the sample; just under 20% occur only once, and less than 55% lies in the top ten. The study left out patients who had uncontrolled infection, other autoimmune disease, pregnancy or lactation. Around 10 ml fresh peripheral blood yielded the PBMCs. This clonotype was seen many times. What it binds is unknown. The sequence was collected from a man aged 35-49 years with Graves' ophthalmopathy. The sample was blood.

CDR3 amino acids: CASSWGLDTDTQYF. Here the CDR3 DNA reads TGCGCCAGCAGCTGGGGACTAGACACAGATACGCAGTATTTT. The chain combines TRBV5-1 with TRBJ2-3, with TRBD2 identical over 8 bases. From germline, CDR1 is SGHRS and CDR2 YFSETQ. This CDR3 is 14 amino acids long. After removal of 3 bases from V and 2 bases from J, the junction contained 2 bases not matched to a gene.